This TCR beta chain was found in a study of beta chain features in type 1 diabetes. This clone came up a few times. Every isolated RNA sample was fully reverse transcribed, so sequencing captured expressed TCRB transcripts. This table comes from immunoSEQ multiplex PCR, and its TCRdb copy is limited to in-frame clones, with some not included. The table includes about 930,000 clones, about a sixth detected once. The receptor's source is a woman aged 18-29 years in good health. Sequencing used naive CD4+ T cells from blood.

CDR3 amino acids: CASRGFYSGANVLTF. The CDR3 coding sequence is TGTGCCAGCAGGGGATTTTACTCTGGGGCCAACGTCCTGACTTTC. The chain links TRBV28 to TRBJ2-6; D gene uncertain. This CDR3 is built from 15 residues. Per the germline V gene, CDR1 is MDHEN and CDR2 is SYDVKM. V was clipped by 6 bases and J by 0 bases, with 9 bases between them.